The 23 T cell receptor beta chains presented below share a single source sample, sequenced in a study of beta chain features in type 1 diabetes. Every bit of the isolated RNA underwent reverse transcription, so sequencing read expressed TCRB transcripts. Some clones are missing from TCRdb's copy, which holds only in-frame ones; the method was immunoSEQ multiplex PCR. The profile shows about 700,000 clones, about an eighth of them singletons. Their recognized antigens are unknown. The study's findings and limits: When Type 1 diabetes patients were examined, their TCRB CDR3s proved moderately but significantly shorter in all four CD4+ subsets.

Sequenced input: naive CD4+ T cells from blood. These receptors came from a man between 18 and 35 years old with type 1 diabetes.

The rearrangement uses TRBV5-1 and TRBJ2-3; D is perhaps TRBD1 (6 bases). The CDR3 spans 17 residues. V shed 1 base and J shed 3 bases, with 18 bases lying between them. Germline CDR1 is SGHRS and CDR2 is YFSETQ. The CDR3 bases are TGCGCCAGCAGCTTGACCCTTGCAGGGGCTCAAACAGATACGCAGTATTTT. It is translated as CASSLTLAGAQTDTQYF.

The rearrangement joins TRBV6-5 to TRBJ2-1; D call uncertain. There are 13 residues in the CDR3. The germline gives CDR1 MNHEY, CDR2 SVGAGI. The germline V and J ends were trimmed by 2 bases and 5 bases, with 7 bases remaining between them. This CDR3 reads CASSYGPDNEQFF. As DNA, the CDR3 is TGTGCCAGCAGTTACGGACCTGACAATGAGCAGTTCTTC.

This chain's CDR3 is CASSPQAGAKNIQYF. CDR3 sequence (DNA): TGTGCCAGCTCCCCTCAAGCGGGAGCCAAAAACATTCAGTACTTC. The chain employs TRBV18 and TRBJ2-4; D might be TRBD2 (6 bases). The CDR3 runs to 15 residues. CDR1 is KGHSH, CDR2 LQKENI, per germline. V lost 6 bases and J 0 bases, leaving 12 bases between the germline ends. The whole variable domain, filled in from reference TRBV18 and TRBJ2-4, reads NAGVMQNPRHLVRRRGQEARLRCSPMKGHSHVYWYRQLPEEGLKFMVYLQKENIIDESGMPKERFSAEFPKEGPSILRIQQVVRGDSAAYFCASSPQAGAKNIQYFGAGTRLSVL.

J is TRBJ2-1 and V is TRBV4-2; the match to TRBD1 covers 7 bases. V shed 2 bases and J 6 bases; nucleotides not matched to a gene: 7. The germline V gene encodes CDR1 LGHNA and CDR2 YNFKEQ. The CDR3 is 15 residues long. The CDR3 region is CASSQKETGSNEQFF. DNA for the CDR3: TGTGCCAGCAGCCAAAAGGAGACAGGGTCCAATGAGCAGTTCTTC.

The chain combines TRBV7-6 with TRBJ2-7; D gene uncertain. This CDR3 has 15 residues. Germline CDR1 and CDR2: SGHVS and FNYEAQ. Trimming took 4 bases from V and 0 from J, leaving 13 bases between them. CDR3 residues: CASSSQAASSYEQYF. The CDR3 bases are TGTGCCAGCAGCTCTCAGGCCGCGAGCTCCTACGAGCAGTACTTC.

V and J are TRBV9 and TRBJ2-7; D may be TRBD1 (5 bases). This CDR3 spans 14 amino acids. Germline V gene data show CDR1 as SGDLS and CDR2 as YYNGEE. V shed 2 bases and J shed 6 bases, with 15 bases lying between them. The CDR3 DNA reads TGTGCCAGCAGCGTCTCCCCCAGGGAAGGCGAGCAGTACTTC. This codes for CASSVSPREGEQYF.

The chain uses TRBV7-6 and TRBJ2-3; 9 nucleotides line up with TRBD1. With 4 bases clipped from V and 3 bases from J, the junction kept 5 bases outside the gene matches. CDR1 SGHVS and CDR2 FNYEAQ come from the germline V gene. CDR3 length equals 15 residues. This CDR3 is CASSWGQGGTDTQYF. The CDR3 region has the DNA TGTGCCAGCAGCTGGGGACAGGGAGGGACAGATACGCAGTATTTT.

The chain recombines TRBV30 with TRBJ1-1; D is undetermined. The CDR3 is 12 amino acids. Trimming pared 4 bases from V and 4 bases from J, leaving 10 bases between. Germline values: CDR1 GTSNPN, CDR2 SVGIG (reference sequence). CDR3 nucleotide sequence: TGTGCCTGGATTAGGGAACTCACTGAAGCTTTCTTT. Translation gives CAWIRELTEAFF.

In this sample, this clone turned up a few times. The chain employs TRBV7-2 and TRBJ2-5, with 8 nucleotides matching TRBD1. Germline trimming cut 5 bases from V and 5 bases from J; bases unmatched to any gene: 7. The germline gives CDR1 SGHTA, CDR2 FQGNSA. There are 14 residues in the CDR3. Here the CDR3 DNA reads TGTGCCAGCAGCCTCCAGGGGGCGCGGGAGACCCAGTACTTC. This translates into CASSLQGARETQYF.

This clone has a handful of counts. The genes are TRBV5-1 and TRBJ2-2; 7 positions agree with TRBD1. Germline values: CDR1 SGHRS, CDR2 YFSETQ. The V segment lost 3 bases and the J segment 2 bases; nucleotides outside the gene matches: 4. The CDR3 has 15 amino acids. The CDR3 DNA follows: TGCGCCAGCAGCTCGGGGACAGTAAACACCGGGGAGCTGTTTTTT. It translates to CASSSGTVNTGELFF.

The rearrangement joins TRBV30 to TRBJ1-3; TRBD1 agrees at 8 bases. The germline V gene encodes CDR1 GTSNPN and CDR2 SVGIG (reference sequence). The trim removed 3 bases at V and 2 bases at J, leaving 3 bases unmatched. The CDR3 contains 14 residues. The CDR3 loop is CAWRAGGTGNTIYF. Written as DNA, the CDR3 is TGTGCCTGGAGAGCAGGGGGCACTGGAAACACCATATATTTT.

This clone was counted a few times. The rearrangement links TRBV7-2 to TRBJ1-2; TRBD1 matches at 7 bases. Germline trimming cut 1 base from V and 3 bases from J; bases unmatched to any gene: 14. Germline V gives CDR1 SGHTA, CDR2 FQGNSA. This CDR3 has 18 residues. The CDR3: CASSLVARVGQVDYGYTF. For the CDR3, the DNA is TGTGCCAGCAGCTTAGTGGCACGAGTTGGACAGGTGGACTATGGCTACACCTTC.

This clone was counted a few times. The chain is built from TRBV11-2 and TRBJ2-3; TRBD2 is a possible D gene (5 bases). V gave up 6 bases and J gave up 1 base, with 11 bases separating them. The CDR3 loop spans 14 amino acids. The germline gives CDR1 SGHAT, CDR2 FQNNGV. The CDR3 sequence is CASSPVGGTDTQYF. The CDR3 DNA sequence: TGTGCCAGCAGTCCAGTGGGAGGCACAGATACGCAGTATTTT. The complete variable domain, with remaining parts taken from reference TRBV11-2 and TRBJ2-3, reads EAGVAQSPRYKIIEKRQSVAFWCNPISGHATLYWYQQILGQGPKLLIQFQNNGVVDDSQLPKDRFSAERLKGVDSTLKIQPAKLEDSAVYLCASSPVGGTDTQYFGPGTRLTVL.

This clone occurred a few times. The chain combines TRBV19 with TRBJ2-7, with 10 bases fitting TRBD1. The V gene end was trimmed by 5 bases and the J gene end by 3 bases; junction bases not matched to a gene: 4. CDR1 and CDR2 (germline): LNHDA, SQIVND (reference sequence). This CDR3 has 14 residues. The CDR3 loop reads CASSLGQGLYEQYF. The CDR3, as DNA: TGTGCCAGTAGTTTGGGACAGGGGCTCTACGAGCAGTACTTC.

A remark on this clone: At the DNA level, this CDR3 is encoded by other sequences in the same sample as well. The chain combines TRBV7-9 with TRBJ1-5; perhaps TRBD1 as D (5 bases). The ends were cut back, 1 base at V and 0 bases at J, with 7 bases in the middle. The CDR3 consists of 15 residues. Germline CDR1 is SEHNR and CDR2 is FQNEAQ (reference sequence). CDR3 protein: CASSLGGNSNQPQHF. The CDR3 bases are TGTGCCAGCAGCTTAGGGGGGAATAGCAATCAGCCCCAGCATTTT.

The CDR3: CASSTRLAEQETQYF. CDR3 bases: TGCGCCAGCAGCACCCGCCTAGCGGAGCAAGAGACCCAGTACTTC. The chain has TRBV5-1 and TRBJ2-5; TRBD2 agrees at 7 bases. There are 15 residues in the CDR3. The germline CDR1 and CDR2 sequences are SGHRS and YFSETQ. J lost 2 bases, V lost 4 bases, and 8 bases had no gene match.

This clone was detected only a few times. The chain links TRBV5-1 to TRBJ2-4; TRBD2 is a possible D gene (5 bases). The CDR3 runs 15 residues. Trimming removed 0 bases at V and 5 bases at J, with 12 bases between. The V gene's germline CDR1 is SGHRS and CDR2 YFSETQ. CDR3 DNA sequence: TGCGCCAGCAGCTTGGTGGGAGATAGCCAAAACATTCAGTACTTC. It specifies CASSLVGDSQNIQYF. Full variable domain (remainder filled in from reference TRBV5-1 and TRBJ2-4): KAGVTQTPRYLIKTRGQQVTLSCSPISGHRSVSWYQQTPGQGLQFLFEYFSETQRNKGNFPGRFSGRQFSNSRSEMNVSTLELGDSALYLCASSLVGDSQNIQYFGAGTRLSVL.

The V and J genes are TRBV29-1 and TRBJ2-3; TRBD2 aligns across 13 bases. CDR1 SQVTM and CDR2 ANQGSEA come from the germline V gene. V lost 6 bases to trimming and J lost 4 bases; unmatched junction nucleotides: 4. The CDR3 loop spans 14 amino acids. The CDR3 reads CSVRLAGGADTQYF. The CDR3 DNA follows: TGCAGCGTCCGACTAGCGGGGGGCGCAGATACGCAGTATTTT.

This chain's CDR3 is CASSERGSSEQYF. For the CDR3, the DNA is TGTGCCAGCAGTGAAAGGGGGAGCTCTGAGCAGTACTTC. The rearrangement uses TRBV6-1 and TRBJ2-7; perhaps TRBD1 as D (6 bases). V dropped 2 bases and J dropped 7 bases, with 12 bases sitting between them. This CDR3 spans 13 amino acids. CDR1 MNHNS and CDR2 SASEGT come from the germline V gene.

This chain connects TRBV7-9 to TRBJ2-5, with D unresolved. This CDR3 is built from 14 residues. The V gene's germline CDR1 is SEHNR and CDR2 FQNEAQ (reference sequence). V lost 0 bases and J 4 bases, leaving 9 bases between the germline ends. DNA of the CDR3: TGTGCCAGCAGCTTAGCGGGCACCGGAGAGACCCAGTACTTC. It is translated as CASSLAGTGETQYF. The full variable domain, completed using reference TRBV7-9 and TRBJ2-5, is DTGVSQNPRHKITKRGQNVTFRCDPISEHNRLYWYRQTLGQGPEFLTYFQNEAQLEKSRLLSDRFSAERPKGSFSTLEIQRTEQGDSAMYLCASSLAGTGETQYFGPGTRLLVL.

This clone was observed a few times. The rearrangement uses TRBV10-3 and TRBJ2-3; D ambiguous. CDR1 ENHRY and CDR2 SYGVKD come from the germline V gene. This CDR3 is built from 17 residues. V gave up 3 bases and J gave up 2 bases, with 18 bases separating them. CDR3 sequence (DNA): TGTGCCATCAGTGACCCAACCCAGGATCCCTTCACAGATACGCAGTATTTT. It translates to CAISDPTQDPFTDTQYF.

The rearrangement links TRBV29-1 to TRBJ2-3; possibly TRBD2 for D (7 bases). CDR3 length equals 16 residues. V lost 3 bases to trimming and J lost 0 bases, with 16 bases between them. CDR1 and CDR2 (germline): SQVTM, ANQGSEA. This CDR3 is CSVEGEGRGSTDTQYF. CDR3 bases: TGCAGCGTTGAGGGAGAGGGGAGGGGGAGCACAGATACGCAGTATTTT.

A remark on this clone: The junction departs from germline at one end; a sequencing error may be responsible. V and J are TRBV7-7 and TRBJ2-2; D unresolved. The CDR3 is made up of 14 amino acids. CDR1 is SSHAT and CDR2 is FNYEAQ in the germline V gene (reference sequence). The CDR3 is CASSSSSGTGELFF. CDR3 coding DNA: TGTGCTAGCAGCTCGAGTTCCGGCACCGGGGAGCTGTTTTTT.